Detailed here is one T cell receptor (beta chain). Measured with immunoSEQ multiplex PCR; TCRdb has only the in-frame clones, and not every one. This table has some 150,000 clones, approximately 84% appearing once. The data were obtained in a study of blood T cell repertoires in COVID-19. Across the whole study: The origin of the acute and convalescent COVID-19 samples was the United States, Italy and Spain. Nucleic acid was either cDNA or gDNA, and it came from T cells, B-cell-depleted T cells, or PBMCs.

V gave up 3 bases and J gave up 2 bases; unmatched junction bases: 6. The CDR3 spans 16 residues. CDR1 is SGDLS, CDR2 YYNGEE, per germline. The sequenced sample consisted of peripheral blood. This sequence originates from a woman of 80 years or more in a cohort sampled during active or convalescent COVID-19. V gene TRBV9 combines with J gene TRBJ1-5, with 9 bases lining up with TRBD1. The CDR3 DNA follows: TGTGCCAGCAGCGCGGGGACAGGGCTGCGCAATCAGCCCCAGCATTTT. It specifies CASSAGTGLRNQPQHF.